The 27 T cell receptor beta chains reported below all come from one sample, sequenced in a study of cytomegalovirus exposure and HLA in healthy donors. Amplification used 60 Vbeta primers and 13 Jbeta primers. Measured with immunoSEQ multiplex PCR; TCRdb has only the in-frame clones, and not every one. The data hold around 180,000 clones, with 77% observed a single time. Sequenced input: PBMCs. The receptors stem from a woman aged 25-40 years in good health and CMV-seropositive.

The rearrangement joins TRBV7-6 to TRBJ1-3; D not resolved. Trimming left V 1 base short and J 4 bases short, with 5 bases between. CDR3 length: 13 amino acids. The V gene's germline CDR1 is SGHVS and CDR2 FNYEAQ. CDR3: CASSLVSGNTIYF. The DNA for the CDR3 is TGTGCCAGCAGCTTAGTATCCGGAAACACCATATATTTT. Drawing the rest from reference TRBV7-6 and TRBJ1-3, the complete variable domain is GAGVSQSPRYKVTKRGQDVALRCDPISGHVSLYWYRQALGQGPEFLTYFNYEAQQDKSGLPNDRFSAERPEGSISTLTIQRTEQRDSAMYRCASSLVSGNTIYFGEGSWLTVV.

This clone was detected only a few times. At one end the junction does not follow the germline gene, possibly because of a read error. The chain carries TRBV18 and TRBJ1-1; no firm D call. The CDR3 extends over 14 amino acids. The V gene's germline CDR1 is KGHSH and CDR2 LQKENI. The chain's CDR3 is CASSPQLMNTEAFF. The CDR3 nucleotides read TGTGCCAGCTCGCCACAGCTAATGAACACTGAAGCTTTCTTT.

This rearrangement joins TRBV19 to TRBJ2-1; D may be TRBD1 (6 bases). Germline V gene lookup returns CDR1 LNHDA and CDR2 SQIVND (reference sequence). CDR3 length: 12 amino acids. Between the trimmed V and J ends, which lost 2 bases and 8 bases, there was a span of 7 bases. The CDR3 region is CASSIRQDEQFF. The CDR3 DNA reads TGTGCCAGTAGTATAAGACAGGATGAGCAGTTCTTC.

The V and J genes are TRBV29-1 and TRBJ1-2, with D tentatively TRBD1 (5 bases). Looked up from germline, CDR1 is SQVTM and CDR2 is ANQGSEA. The length of the CDR3 is 12 residues. CDR3 in amino acids: CIAGNNKNGYTF. As DNA, the CDR3 is TGCATAGCAGGGAATAATAAGAATGGCTACACCTTC.

This chain uses TRBV10-3 with TRBJ1-1; a weak D match, TRBD1 (6 bases). The CDR3 runs 16 residues. CDR1 is ENHRY, CDR2 SYGVKD, per germline. V was clipped by 3 bases and J by 4 bases, with 18 bases between them. CDR3 in DNA: TGTGCCATCAGTGATCCTTGGGGGCAGGTTTCCACTGAAGCTTTCTTT. Protein: CAISDPWGQVSTEAFF.

The chain uses TRBV2 and TRBJ2-7; tentative D call: TRBD1 (6 bases). CDR1 and CDR2 (germline): SNHLY, FYNNEI. V shed 2 bases and J shed 2 bases, with 16 bases lying between them. The CDR3 is 16 residues long. The CDR3 loop is CASSEPQGPTPYEQYF. In nucleotides, the CDR3 is TGTGCCAGCAGTGAACCACAGGGCCCCACTCCCTACGAGCAGTACTTC.

The DNA for the CDR3 is TGTGCCAGCAGTAACCCGGGACAGGGCTCAGAAAAACTGTTTTTT. Encoded protein: CASSNPGQGSEKLFF. The V call is TRBV28, the J call TRBJ1-4; 9 nucleotides line up with TRBD1. Germline values: CDR1 MDHEN, CDR2 SYDVKM. The CDR3 is made up of 15 amino acids. Unmatched junction bases numbered 9, after V lost 5 bases and J lost 8 bases. The full variable domain, rest sourced from reference TRBV28 and TRBJ1-4, is DVKVTQSSRYLVKRTGEKVFLECVQDMDHENMFWYRQDPGLGLRLIYFSYDVKMKEKGDIPEGYSVSREKKERFSLILESASTNQTSMYLCASSNPGQGSEKLFFGSGTQLSVL.

This chain links TRBV5-5 with TRBJ2-5, with 9 nucleotides matching TRBD1. V lost 0 bases and J lost 4; bases outside the gene matches: 13. Germline loops: CDR1 SGHKS, CDR2 YYEKEE (reference sequence). The length of the CDR3 is 18 residues. In DNA form, the CDR3 reads TGTGCCAGCAGCTTGGATTTCCTCGGACAGGGGTCGGGAGAGACCCAGTACTTC. This translates into CASSLDFLGQGSGETQYF.

This clone occurred once. The chain has TRBV5-1 and TRBJ2-5; 7 bases line up with TRBD2. Trimming cost V 1 base and J 2 bases; bases outside gene matches: 2. The CDR3 is 14 amino acids. Looked up from germline, CDR1 is SGHRS and CDR2 is YFSETQ. DNA for the CDR3: TGCGCCAGCAGCTTGATCGGGGGGCAAGAGACCCAGTACTTC. It codes for CASSLIGGQETQYF.

The chain is built from TRBV6-4 and TRBJ2-3; D is ambiguous. The V end lost 4 bases, the J end lost 3 bases, and 8 bases lay between the germline ends. Germline CDR1 is MRHNA and CDR2 is SNTAGT. This CDR3 is built from 13 residues. CDR3 region: CASSAQETDTQYF. Written as DNA, the CDR3 is TGTGCCAGCAGTGCGCAGGAAACAGATACGCAGTATTTT.

The sample holds a few counts of this clone. The V gene is TRBV9, the J gene TRBJ2-2; 7 bases are shared with TRBD1. CDR1 SGDLS and CDR2 YYNGEE come from the germline V gene. With V trimmed by 3 bases and J by 4 bases, 3 bases remained unmatched. There are 14 residues in the CDR3. This CDR3 reads CASSETGVTGELFF. In DNA form, the CDR3 reads TGTGCCAGCAGCGAAACAGGGGTCACCGGGGAGCTGTTTTTT.

The chain uses TRBV9 and TRBJ1-2, with a tentative D call TRBD1 (6 bases). The CDR3 is 15 amino acids. Germline CDR1 is SGDLS and CDR2 is YYNGEE. Deletions cut 4 bases from V and 0 bases from J, with 13 bases between. The DNA of the CDR3 is TGTGCCAGCAGCTTTCGGGACACGCCTAACTATGGCTACACCTTC. Residues: CASSFRDTPNYGYTF.

This clone was picked up one time. The chain uses TRBV6-1 and TRBJ1-2; TRBD1 matches at 9 bases. Germline V gives CDR1 MNHNS, CDR2 SASEGT. J gave up 1 base and V 8 bases, and 5 bases lay outside the gene matches. This CDR3 contains 14 residues. The CDR3 DNA reads as TGTGCCAGCCGAGACAGGGGGGATAACTATGGCTACACCTTC. It is translated as CASRDRGDNYGYTF.

The chain employs TRBV28 and TRBJ2-5; the match to TRBD1 covers 7 bases. The CDR3 is 14 residues long. V shed 3 bases and J 5 bases; nucleotides not matched to a gene: 6. From germline, CDR1 is MDHEN and CDR2 SYDVKM. In DNA form, the CDR3 reads TGTGCCAGCAGTTTTTTGCAGGGGGTGGAGACCCAGTACTTC. It yields the protein CASSFLQGVETQYF.

V gene TRBV27 combines with J gene TRBJ1-1, with 12 bases that match TRBD1. With 4 bases clipped from V and 11 bases from J, the junction kept 11 bases outside the gene matches. Germline V gene data show CDR1 as MNHEY and CDR2 as SMNVEV (reference sequence). The CDR3 length is 15 residues. CDR3 nucleotide sequence: TGTGCCAGCAGTTCCGGGACAGGGGGCCCCTTGGGGGCTTTCTTT. As protein: CASSSGTGGPLGAFF.

The chain is built from TRBV2 and TRBJ1-1, with unresolved D. The V and J ends lost 6 bases and 1 base respectively, with 12 bases between them. The CDR3 totals 14 residues. Germline assignment: CDR1 SNHLY and CDR2 FYNNEI. This CDR3 reads CASREGIQNTEAFF. The CDR3 nucleotides read TGTGCCAGCAGGGAGGGTATACAGAACACTGAAGCTTTCTTT. The whole variable domain, remainder taken from reference TRBV2 and TRBJ1-1, is EPEVTQTPSHQVTQMGQEVILRCVPISNHLYFYWYRQILGQKVEFLVSFYNNEISEKSEIFDDQFSVERPDGSNFTLKIRSTKLEDSAMYFCASREGIQNTEAFFGQGTRLTVV.

There are a few counts of this clone. This sequence joins TRBV19 and TRBJ1-5; 8 nucleotides match TRBD1. Germline V gives CDR1 LNHDA, CDR2 SQIVND (reference sequence). There are 15 residues in the CDR3. The J segment lost 4 bases and the V segment lost 3 bases, leaving 5 bases of the junction unmatched. The DNA for the CDR3 is TGTGCCAGTAGTATGTCAGGGGGCAAAAATCAGCCCCAGCATTTT. This translates into CASSMSGGKNQPQHF.

The rearrangement joins TRBV7-8 to TRBJ2-5, with D possibly TRBD2 on 7 matching bases. Trimming took off 7 bases at V and 1 base at J, with 10 bases between the two ends. CDR1 and CDR2 (germline): SGHVS, FQNEAQ. The CDR3 covers 13 residues. The CDR3 here is CASKGGVQETQYF. The CDR3, as DNA: TGTGCCAGCAAAGGGGGGGTCCAAGAGACCCAGTACTTC.

This clone turned up a few times. CDR3 loop: CASSLDSFGTDEQFF. The CDR3, as DNA: TGTGCCAGCAGCTTAGACTCATTCGGGACAGACGAGCAGTTCTTC. This chain connects TRBV11-3 to TRBJ2-1, with 7 bases matching TRBD1. Germline CDR1 is SGHNT and CDR2 is YENEEA. V lost 0 bases and J lost 10; bases outside the gene matches: 9. This CDR3 has 15 amino acids.

This rearrangement joins TRBV7-6 to TRBJ2-1, with 11 bases that match TRBD1. The CDR3 sequence is 17 residues long. The V segment lost 5 bases and the J segment 3 bases; nucleotides outside the gene matches: 9. The V gene's germline CDR1 is SGHVS and CDR2 FNYEAQ. The DNA of the CDR3 is TGTGCCAGCAGCCCCAATTCCGGGACAGGGGGCTACAATGAGCAGTTCTTC. This encodes CASSPNSGTGGYNEQFF. The full variable domain, in which reference TRBV7-6 and TRBJ2-1 provide the parts outside the CDR3, is GAGVSQSPRYKVTKRGQDVALRCDPISGHVSLYWYRQALGQGPEFLTYFNYEAQQDKSGLPNDRFSAERPEGSISTLTIQRTEQRDSAMYRCASSPNSGTGGYNEQFFGPGTRLTVL.

V and J are TRBV11-3 and TRBJ2-5; TRBD1 matches at 9 bases. The CDR3 covers 14 residues. With 5 bases clipped from V and 5 bases from J, the junction kept 6 bases outside the gene matches. CDR1 is SGHNT, CDR2 YENEEA, per germline. The CDR3 here is CASSRTGGRETQYF. The DNA for the CDR3 is TGTGCCAGCAGCCGAACAGGGGGCCGGGAGACCCAGTACTTC.

This clone has a handful of counts. V usage is TRBV4-2 and J usage is TRBJ1-4; D unresolved. The CDR3 consists of 18 residues. Per the germline V gene, CDR1 is LGHNA and CDR2 is YNFKEQ. The V end was cut by 1 base, the J end by 1 base, with 16 bases between. CDR3 nucleotides: TGTGCCAGCAGCCAAGTGATAGGCAGGATCGTAACTAATGAAAAACTGTTTTTT. This sequence encodes CASSQVIGRIVTNEKLFF.

This clone has only one observation. The chain uses TRBV7-9 and TRBJ2-1; TRBD2 aligns across 9 bases. The CDR3 sequence is 15 residues long. V gave up 4 bases and J gave up 5 bases; unmatched junction bases: 6. From germline, CDR1 is SEHNR and CDR2 FQNEAQ (reference sequence). The DNA for the CDR3 is TGTGCCAGCAGCTCCCAGCGGGAGGTGAACAATGAGCAGTTCTTC. The encoded protein is CASSSQREVNNEQFF.

V and J are TRBV19 and TRBJ2-3; 12 nucleotides agree with TRBD2. Germline CDR1 and CDR2: LNHDA and SQIVND (reference sequence). The CDR3 contains 18 residues. V shed 5 bases and J 3 bases; nucleotides not matched to a gene: 12. For the CDR3, the DNA is TGTGCCAGTAGTCCAAATGAACCTAGCGGGAGGGTGACAGATACGCAGTATTTT. As protein: CASSPNEPSGRVTDTQYF.

CDR3 nucleotides: TGCAGCGTCGCCCTTGGGCCCTACGAGCAGTACTTC. Residues: CSVALGPYEQYF. The rearrangement uses TRBV29-1 and TRBJ2-7; the D is unclear. The germline V and J ends were trimmed by 6 bases and 2 bases, with 11 bases remaining between them. Germline CDR1 reads SQVTM; CDR2 reads ANQGSEA. The CDR3 covers 12 residues.

The chain recombines TRBV5-4 with TRBJ2-7; 8 bases line up with TRBD1. In germline, CDR1 is SGHNT, CDR2 YYREEE (reference sequence). This CDR3 is 13 amino acids long. V gave up 4 bases and J gave up 6 bases; unmatched junction bases: 6. Written as DNA, the CDR3 is TGTGCCAGCAGCCTCGGGGACAGGCTCGAGCAGTACTTC. Translation gives CASSLGDRLEQYF.

The genes are TRBV7-9 and TRBJ2-7, with no clear D. CDR1 SEHNR and CDR2 FQNEAQ come from the germline V gene (reference sequence). V was cut by 7 bases and J by 2 bases, with 12 bases left in between. The CDR3 has 13 amino acids. CDR3 nucleotide sequence: TGTGCCAGCACCCAGGCCCCCCCCTACGAGCAGTACTTC. Its protein is CASTQAPPYEQYF.